The rows below give T cell receptor beta chains drawn from one sample of a study of T cells in Graves' hyperthyroidism and ophthalmopathy. A single record per CDR3 protein comes from TCRdb applying MiXCR to the multiplex PCR reads. The profile shows roughly 280,000 distinct CDR3 sequences, 17% of them singletons. What was sequenced was blood. Source of these receptors: a woman aged 55-70 years with Graves' ophthalmopathy. The CDR3 runs from the conserved cysteine through the conserved F or W. A D gene is named only where the DNA matches it firmly. The size entry is marked missing in some rows and otherwise reads once, few, many or a size class.

D gene: TRBD2; J gene: TRBJ2-7; V gene: TRBV4-1; clone size: NA; CDR3 protein: CASSPGLAGGRASYEQYF; CDR3 DNA: TGCGCCAGCAGCCCGGGACTAGCGGGAGGCCGGGCATCCTACGAGCAGTACTTC
D gene: NA; J gene: TRBJ1-6; V gene: TRBV19; clone size: NA; CDR3 protein: CASSVQGNSPLHF; CDR3 DNA: TGTGCCAGTAGTGTACAGGGCAATTCACCCCTCCACTTT
D gene: TRBD2; J gene: TRBJ2-3; V gene: TRBV20-1; clone size: many; CDR3 protein: CSARDPRLAASTDTQYF; CDR3 DNA: TGCAGTGCTAGGGACCCCCGACTAGCGGCAAGCACAGATACGCAGTATTTT
D gene: NA; J gene: TRBJ2-2; V gene: TRBV20-1; clone size: NA; CDR3 protein: CSARATLGRVPRTGELFF; CDR3 DNA: TGCAGTGCTAGAGCCACCCTAGGACGGGTCCCCCGCACCGGGGAGCTGTTTTTT
D gene: TRBD2; J gene: TRBJ2-5; V gene: TRBV6-1; clone size: NA; CDR3 protein: CASSPGGAPETQYF; CDR3 DNA: TGTGCCAGCAGTCCCGGGGGGGCGCCAGAGACCCAGTACTTC
D gene: NA; J gene: TRBJ2-3; V gene: TRBV4-1; clone size: once; CDR3 protein: CASSQEGFLDTQYF; CDR3 DNA: TGCGCCAGCAGCCAAGAGGGGTTCTTGGATACGCAGTATTTT
D gene: NA; J gene: TRBJ2-1; V gene: TRBV20-1; clone size: many; CDR3 protein: CSAPTRGSSYNEQFF; CDR3 DNA: TGCAGTGCTCCTACCCGGGGGAGCTCCTACAATGAGCAGTTCTTC
D gene: TRBD1; J gene: TRBJ2-4; V gene: TRBV3-1; clone size: NA; CDR3 protein: CASSRIDRGNIQYF; CDR3 DNA: TGTGCCAGCAGCCGGATTGACAGGGGAAACATTCAGTACTTC
D gene: NA; J gene: TRBJ2-7; V gene: TRBV4-3; clone size: NA; CDR3 protein: CASSQVGGREQYF; CDR3 DNA: TGCGCCAGCAGCCAAGTAGGAGGGAGGGAGCAGTACTTC
D gene: NA; J gene: TRBJ2-7; V gene: TRBV3-1; clone size: many; CDR3 protein: CASSQEGFEQYF; CDR3 DNA: TGTGCCAGCAGCCAAGAAGGCTTCGAGCAGTACTTC
D gene: TRBD1; J gene: TRBJ2-7; V gene: TRBV20-1; clone size: many; CDR3 protein: CSARSAGGWYEQYF; CDR3 DNA: TGCAGTGCTAGGTCAGCAGGGGGTTGGTACGAGCAGTACTTC
D gene: NA; J gene: TRBJ1-6; V gene: TRBV4-3; clone size: NA; CDR3 protein: CASSQVGQGSSPLHF; CDR3 DNA: TGCGCCAGCAGCCAGGTGGGGCAGGGAAGTTCACCCCTCCACTTT
D gene: NA; J gene: TRBJ2-7; V gene: TRBV24-1; clone size: NA; CDR3 protein: CATSEPDRNYEQYF; CDR3 DNA: TGTGCCACCAGTGAACCCGACAGAAACTACGAGCAGTACTTC
D gene: NA; J gene: TRBJ2-3; V gene: TRBV6-1; clone size: NA; CDR3 protein: CASAAAISTDTQYF; CDR3 DNA: TGTGCCAGCGCAGCCGCCATCTCCACAGATACGCAGTATTTT
D gene: TRBD1; J gene: TRBJ2-3; V gene: TRBV2; clone size: NA; CDR3 protein: CASSALALGQGTDTQYF; CDR3 DNA: TGTGCCAGCAGCGCACTCGCTCTAGGACAGGGGACAGATACGCAGTATTTT
D gene: NA; J gene: TRBJ1-5; V gene: TRBV7-9; clone size: NA; CDR3 protein: CASSLAGRQPQHF; CDR3 DNA: TGTGCCAGCAGCTTAGCAGGGAGGCAGCCCCAGCATTTT
D gene: TRBD1; J gene: TRBJ2-5; V gene: TRBV20-1; clone size: NA; CDR3 protein: CSASGTGGFGIEETQYF; CDR3 DNA: TGCAGTGCTTCCGGGACAGGGGGTTTCGGTATTGAGGAGACCCAGTACTTC
D gene: NA; J gene: TRBJ2-7; V gene: TRBV20-1; clone size: many; CDR3 protein: CSAPRGDSAYEQYF; CDR3 DNA: TGCAGTGCTCCCAGGGGGGACAGCGCCTACGAGCAGTACTTC
D gene: NA; J gene: TRBJ1-1; V gene: TRBV25-1; clone size: few; CDR3 protein: CASSGTGATEAFF; CDR3 DNA: TGTGCCAGCAGTGGGACTGGGGCTACTGAAGCTTTCTTT
D gene: NA; J gene: TRBJ1-6; V gene: TRBV19; clone size: NA; CDR3 protein: CASSILTRAGSPLHF; CDR3 DNA: TGTGCCAGTAGTATACTGACTAGGGCAGGATCACCCCTCCACTTT
D gene: NA; J gene: TRBJ2-7; V gene: TRBV12-3/TRBV12-4; clone size: many; CDR3 protein: CASTTRRYEQYF; CDR3 DNA: TGTGCCAGCACCACCCGGCGCTACGAGCAGTACTTC
D gene: NA; J gene: TRBJ1-3; V gene: TRBV7-6; clone size: few; CDR3 protein: CASSPRPRDTESSGNTIYF; CDR3 DNA: TGTGCCAGCAGCCCGAGACCCCGGGACACCGAATCCTCTGGAAACACCATATATTTT
D gene: NA; J gene: TRBJ1-1; V gene: TRBV12-5; clone size: many; CDR3 protein: CASGLVLGGRNTEAFF; CDR3 DNA: TGTGCTAGTGGTTTGGTACTGGGAGGACGGAACACTGAAGCTTTCTTT
D gene: NA; J gene: TRBJ1-2; V gene: TRBV20-1; clone size: many; CDR3 protein: CSASLKEGFYGYTF; CDR3 DNA: TGCAGTGCTAGTCTAAAGGAGGGATTCTATGGCTACACCTTC
D gene: TRBD1; J gene: TRBJ1-2; V gene: TRBV12-3/TRBV12-4; clone size: many; CDR3 protein: CASSFGQGAARYGYTF; CDR3 DNA: TGTGCCAGCAGTTTCGGACAGGGGGCCGCCCGTTATGGCTACACCTTC
D gene: NA; J gene: TRBJ1-5; V gene: TRBV4-1; clone size: NA; CDR3 protein: CASSRGQRGVNQPQHF; CDR3 DNA: TGCGCCAGCAGCCGAGGACAGCGGGGAGTCAATCAGCCCCAGCATTTT
D gene: NA; J gene: TRBJ1-1; V gene: TRBV11-2; clone size: many; CDR3 protein: CASSLIPGTEAFF; CDR3 DNA: TGTGCCAGCAGCTTAATCCCCGGCACTGAAGCTTTCTTT
D gene: NA; J gene: TRBJ2-5; V gene: TRBV15; clone size: many; CDR3 protein: CATSRGDSSGEETQYF; CDR3 DNA: TGTGCCACCAGCAGAGGGGACTCTTCGGGGGAGGAGACCCAGTACTTC
D gene: NA; J gene: TRBJ1-1; V gene: TRBV20-1; clone size: many; CDR3 protein: CSAEYSRANTEAFF; CDR3 DNA: TGCAGTGCGGAGTACTCCAGGGCCAACACTGAAGCTTTCTTT
D gene: TRBD1; J gene: TRBJ2-7; V gene: TRBV19; clone size: few; CDR3 protein: CASSIRQGDSYEQYF; CDR3 DNA: TGTGCCAGTAGTATCAGACAGGGAGATAGCTACGAGCAGTACTTC
D gene: NA; J gene: TRBJ1-1; V gene: TRBV3-1; clone size: many; CDR3 protein: CASSQQGNTEAFF; CDR3 DNA: TGTGCCAGCAGCCAACAGGGAAACACTGAAGCTTTCTTT
D gene: NA; J gene: TRBJ1-5; V gene: TRBV28; clone size: few; CDR3 protein: CASSQGSQPQHF; CDR3 DNA: TGTGCCAGCAGCCAGGGAAGTCAGCCCCAGCATTTT
D gene: TRBD2; J gene: TRBJ2-5; V gene: TRBV7-2; clone size: many; CDR3 protein: CASSRRTLAGVAGETQYF; CDR3 DNA: TGTGCCAGCAGCCGTAGGACTCTAGCGGGAGTTGCGGGAGAGACCCAGTACTTC
D gene: NA; J gene: TRBJ1-1; V gene: TRBV30; clone size: NA; CDR3 protein: CAWSLGGQNTEAFF; CDR3 DNA: TGTGCCTGGAGCCTAGGGGGGCAGAACACTGAAGCTTTCTTT
D gene: NA; J gene: TRBJ2-1; V gene: TRBV28; clone size: many; CDR3 protein: CATMSSYNEQFF; CDR3 DNA: TGTGCCACCATGAGCTCCTACAATGAGCAGTTCTTC
D gene: NA; J gene: TRBJ2-5; V gene: TRBV10-1; clone size: few; CDR3 protein: CASSESGRGETQYF; CDR3 DNA: TGCGCCAGCAGTGAGTCCGGCCGGGGGGAGACCCAGTACTTC
D gene: TRBD2; J gene: TRBJ2-7; V gene: TRBV7-2; clone size: NA; CDR3 protein: CASSFSGGKSYEQYF; CDR3 DNA: TGTGCCAGCAGCTTTAGCGGGGGGAAGTCCTACGAGCAGTACTTC
D gene: NA; J gene: TRBJ1-5; V gene: TRBV4-2; clone size: NA; CDR3 protein: CASSQDGENQPQHF; CDR3 DNA: TGTGCCAGCAGCCAAGATGGGGAGAATCAGCCCCAGCATTTT
D gene: NA; J gene: TRBJ2-7; V gene: TRBV28; clone size: many; CDR3 protein: CASSLTGKGYEQYF; CDR3 DNA: TGTGCCAGCAGTTTAACAGGGAAGGGCTACGAGCAGTACTTC
D gene: NA; J gene: TRBJ1-2; V gene: TRBV5-1; clone size: many; CDR3 protein: CASSFQGDGYTF; CDR3 DNA: TGCGCCAGCAGCTTCCAGGGTGATGGCTACACCTTC
D gene: NA; J gene: TRBJ1-4; V gene: TRBV6-1; clone size: many; CDR3 protein: CASSSGSVANEKLFF; CDR3 DNA: TGTGCCAGCAGTTCAGGGTCTGTGGCTAATGAAAAACTGTTTTTT
D gene: NA; J gene: TRBJ2-5; V gene: TRBV6-5; clone size: many; CDR3 protein: CASSYSSAKTQYF; CDR3 DNA: TGTGCCAGCAGTTACTCGAGCGCGAAGACCCAGTACTTC
D gene: NA; J gene: TRBJ2-3; V gene: TRBV7-2; clone size: NA; CDR3 protein: CASLDDAQYF; CDR3 DNA: TGTGCCAGCTTAGACGATGCGCAGTATTTT
D gene: NA; J gene: TRBJ1-4; V gene: TRBV27; clone size: NA; CDR3 protein: CASSPTAGFEKLFF; CDR3 DNA: TGTGCCAGCAGCCCAACGGCAGGATTCGAAAAACTGTTTTTT
D gene: NA; J gene: TRBJ2-3; V gene: TRBV5-5; clone size: NA; CDR3 protein: CASSLGDGDTQYF; CDR3 DNA: TGTGCCAGCAGCCTCGGGGACGGGGATACGCAGTATTTT
D gene: TRBD2; J gene: TRBJ2-2; V gene: TRBV7-2; clone size: few; CDR3 protein: CASSRGTSGHTGELFF; CDR3 DNA: TGTGCCAGCAGCAGAGGGACTAGCGGGCACACCGGGGAGCTGTTTTTT
D gene: NA; J gene: TRBJ1-1; V gene: TRBV6-2/TRBV6-3; clone size: many; CDR3 protein: CASSAGPEAFF; CDR3 DNA: TGTGCCAGCAGTGCGGGGCCAGAAGCTTTCTTT
D gene: NA; J gene: TRBJ1-1; V gene: TRBV6-2/TRBV6-3; clone size: NA; CDR3 protein: CASSYQPSLWGTEAFF; CDR3 DNA: TGTGCCAGCAGTTACCAACCGAGCCTTTGGGGCACTGAAGCTTTCTTT